This TCR beta chain emerged from a study of blood T cell repertoires in COVID-19 (dated by TCRdb to 2020 to 2021). Notes on the research overall: Samples covering the acute and convalescent phases of COVID-19 were provided by collaborators in the United States, Italy and Spain. Samples came from the ongoing ImmuneRACE study (first 160 participants) plus 1,254 subjects from 6 global collaborators. The sample metadata nearly always contained a de-identified subject ID, COVID-19 status, age in years and sex. Deeply sampled blood TCRbeta repertoires from subjects exposed to, actively infected with, or recovered from COVID-19 were included in the dataset. Where available, HLA class I and class II types were obtained from metadata supplied by the sample provider rather than from assay-based typing. The material from the prospective study consisted of cDNA or gDNA derived from T cells, B-cell-depleted T cells, or PBMCs. The repertoires were made available in a free public database intended to serve as a resource for research on the immune response to SARS-CoV-2. Results the study describes overall, beyond this receptor: The amount of clinical and demographic metadata varied by source and participant and was provided uncurated.

Collaborating institutions collected whole blood in K2EDTA tubes following their own protocols. Collaborator samples were shipped for TCRbeta analysis as frozen whole blood, isolated PBMCs, or DNA extracted from either sample type. Concerning this clone itself: Its binding antigen is unknown. There are no base qualities to consult, and no much larger clone falls within one base.

Trimming removed 8 bases from V and 0 bases from J; the gene matches leave 4 bases unexplained. For CDR1 and CDR2, the germline V gene lists MNHEY and SVGAGI. The CDR3 sequence holds 15 residues, the cysteine and phenylalanine included. Only the CDR3 part of the read is kept: 45 bases, read in frame from the first base. TCRbeta CDR3 regions were amplified from genomic DNA by means of the immunoSEQ Assay, a bias-controlled multiplex PCR. Turning to the authors' computational methods: The number of nucleated cells in each sample was estimated from the amplification of reference gene primers within the assay. Sequence reads were collapsed and filtered to measure the absolute abundance of every unique TCRbeta CDR3 rearrangement. For each sample, productive Simpson clonality was calculated as the square root of Simpson's diversity index over productive rearrangements. TCRdb retrieved this table from immuneACCESS and kept in-frame rearrangements only. Not all clones are present; in checked studies, unresolved V genes account for under half, and no reason is known for the remainder. The DNA gave D and trimming, while V, J and clone size come from that table. The sample data list about 69,000 clones, and roughly nine tenths of these were observed just once. The ten largest clones represent roughly 5% of the sample.

The source of this sequence is a woman between 45 and 65 years old with active COVID-19. This sequence uses TRBV6-5 and TRBJ2-5; a stretch of 12 junction bases matches TRBD2. Material for sequencing was peripheral blood. The CDR3 protein: CASRRTSGNQETQYF. The sequenced DNA is TGTGCCAGCCGACGGACTAGCGGGAACCAAGAGACCCAGTACTTC.